The 5 T cell receptor beta chains listed next were all sequenced from one sample in a study of blood T cell repertoires in COVID-19 (dated by TCRdb to about 2020). The library was obtained by the immunoSEQ multiplex PCR assay. TCRdb took this table from immuneACCESS and kept in-frame rearrangements with V and J called. Such tables lack part of the clones; where checked against another copy, unresolved V genes explain under half of the gap, and the rest is unexplained. This sample holds about 160,000 clones; 81% were observed only once. The top ten clones comprise around 6% of the sample. The sequenced sample was PBMCs or T cells enriched from blood (not recorded which). The receptors stem from a middle-aged woman with acute COVID-19.

This clone has just a few counts. This chain uses TRBV19 with TRBJ1-6, with 8 bases matching TRBD1. Germline CDR1 reads LNHDA; CDR2 reads SQIVND (reference sequence). This CDR3 comprises 15 residues. V trimming: 4 bases; J trimming: 8 bases; junction bases outside the gene matches: 7. The CDR3: CASSTGQGNHSPLHF. As DNA, the CDR3 is TGTGCCAGTAGTACCGGACAGGGCAACCATTCACCCCTCCACTTT.

This chain uses TRBV4-1 with TRBJ2-7, with 9 bases identical to TRBD1. This CDR3 is built from 15 residues. CDR1 MGHRA and CDR2 YSYEKL come from the germline V gene. Trimming cost V 1 base and J 2 bases; bases outside gene matches: 3. The CDR3 coding sequence is TGCGCCAGCAGCCAAGGACAGGGGGAGACCTACGAGCAGTACTTC. Its translation: CASSQGQGETYEQYF.

In regard to this clone: The same CDR3 arises from other DNA sequences in this sample as well. The V gene is TRBV5-1, the J gene TRBJ2-2; TRBD2 matches at 8 bases. Germline values: CDR1 SGHRS, CDR2 YFSETQ. Trimming removed 0 bases from V and 5 bases from J; junction bases left unmatched: 6. The CDR3 is made up of 16 amino acids. CDR3 DNA: TGCGCCAGCAGCTTGGCGGGAGGGCCGGGGACCGGGGAGCTGTTTTTT. Amino acid sequence: CASSLAGGPGTGELFF. Full variable domain (outside the CDR3, taken from reference TRBV5-1 and TRBJ2-2): KAGVTQTPRYLIKTRGQQVTLSCSPISGHRSVSWYQQTPGQGLQFLFEYFSETQRNKGNFPGRFSGRQFSNSRSEMNVSTLELGDSALYLCASSLAGGPGTGELFFGEGSRLTVL.

This rearrangement joins TRBV16 to TRBJ2-3, with D unclear. The CDR3 runs 15 residues. From germline, CDR1 is KGHSY and CDR2 FQNENV. V shed 1 base and J shed 2 bases, with 10 bases lying between them. CDR3 protein: CASSQFARATDTQYF. As DNA, the CDR3 is TGTGCCAGCAGCCAATTCGCGCGCGCCACAGATACGCAGTATTTT.

In this sample, this clone turned up a few times. CDR3 sequence: CASSVGTGGGSEAFF. The CDR3, as DNA: TGTGCCAGCAGCGTAGGGACAGGGGGCGGCTCTGAAGCTTTCTTT. The chain recombines TRBV9 with TRBJ1-1, with 11 nucleotides matching TRBD1. The CDR3 consists of 15 residues. CDR1 and CDR2 from the germline V gene are SGDLS and YYNGEE. V shed 0 bases, J shed 6 bases, and the junction held 4 bases outside the gene matches.